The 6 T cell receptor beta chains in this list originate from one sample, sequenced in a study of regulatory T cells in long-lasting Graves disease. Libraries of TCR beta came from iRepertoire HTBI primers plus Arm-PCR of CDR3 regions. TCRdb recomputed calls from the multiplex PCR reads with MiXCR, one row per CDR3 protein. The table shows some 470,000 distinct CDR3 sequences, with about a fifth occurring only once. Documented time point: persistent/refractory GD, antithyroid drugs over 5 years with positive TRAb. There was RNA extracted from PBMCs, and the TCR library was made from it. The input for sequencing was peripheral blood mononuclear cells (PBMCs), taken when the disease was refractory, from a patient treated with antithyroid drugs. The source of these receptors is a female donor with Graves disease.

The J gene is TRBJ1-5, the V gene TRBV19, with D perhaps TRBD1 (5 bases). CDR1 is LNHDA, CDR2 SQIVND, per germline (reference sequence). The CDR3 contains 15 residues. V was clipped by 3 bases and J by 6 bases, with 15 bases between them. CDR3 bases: TGTGCCAGTAGTATTATCGGCAGGGCGTCTCAGCCCCAGCATTTT. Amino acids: CASSIIGRASQPQHF.

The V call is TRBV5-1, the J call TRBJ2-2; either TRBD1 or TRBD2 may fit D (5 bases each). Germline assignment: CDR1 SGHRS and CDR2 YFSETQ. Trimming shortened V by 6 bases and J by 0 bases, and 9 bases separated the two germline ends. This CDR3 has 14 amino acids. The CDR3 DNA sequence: TGCGCCAGCACCGGGACCTCGAACACCGGGGAGCTGTTTTTT. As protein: CASTGTSNTGELFF.

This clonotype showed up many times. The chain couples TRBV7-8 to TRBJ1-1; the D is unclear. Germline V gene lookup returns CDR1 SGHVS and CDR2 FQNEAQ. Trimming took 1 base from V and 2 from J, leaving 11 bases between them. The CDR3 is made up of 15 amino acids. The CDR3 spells CASSLVVQVNTEAFF. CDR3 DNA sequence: TGTGCCAGCAGCTTAGTTGTTCAGGTCAACACTGAAGCTTTCTTT.

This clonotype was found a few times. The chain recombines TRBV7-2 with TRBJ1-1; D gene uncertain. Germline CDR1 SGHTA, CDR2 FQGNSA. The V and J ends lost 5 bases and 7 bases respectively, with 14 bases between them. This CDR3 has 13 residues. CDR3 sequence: CASSLVVRGEAFF. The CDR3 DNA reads TGTGCCAGCAGCCTGGTGGTTCGGGGTGAAGCTTTCTTT.

CDR3 sequence (DNA): TGTGCCAGTAGCAAACCGCTAGCGGGAGTGGACAATGAGCAGTTCTTC. The encoded protein is CASSKPLAGVDNEQFF. The chain uses TRBV19 and TRBJ2-1; 10 positions agree with TRBD2. This CDR3 spans 16 amino acids. After removal of 6 bases from V and 5 bases from J, the junction contained 10 bases not matched to a gene. Germline V gives CDR1 LNHDA, CDR2 SQIVND (reference sequence).

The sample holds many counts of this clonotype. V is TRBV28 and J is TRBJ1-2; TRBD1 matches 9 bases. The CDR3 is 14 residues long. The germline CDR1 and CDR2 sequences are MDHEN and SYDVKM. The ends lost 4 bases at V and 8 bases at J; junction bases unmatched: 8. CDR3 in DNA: TGTGCCAGCAGTTCTCCTACAGGGGGCGGAGGCTACACCTTC. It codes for CASSSPTGGGGYTF.